The 30 T cell receptor beta chains presented below share a single source sample, sequenced in a study of T cells in Graves' hyperthyroidism and ophthalmopathy. Researchers took RNA transcripts and amplified the TCR beta CDR3 regions from them. HTBI primers were the set used in a first-round RT-PCR of the TCR CDR3. TCRdb reprocessed the multiplex PCR reads with MiXCR, giving one entry per CDR3 protein. The top ten hold 15% to 20% of the sample, which has roughly 530,000 distinct CDR3 sequences, roughly 15% seen once. The sequenced sample consisted of blood. These receptors were obtained from a woman aged 18-29 years with Graves' ophthalmopathy.

J is TRBJ2-1 and V is TRBV30; 8 bases align to TRBD2. CDR3 length: 14 amino acids. Germline-derived CDR1 and CDR2 are GTSNPN and SVGIG (reference sequence). Losses at the gene ends were 2 bases for V and 4 bases for J; bases not matched to a gene: 4. CDR3 DNA sequence: TGTGCCTGGAGTAACGGGGGGGCTTACAATGAGCAGTTCTTC. Protein product: CAWSNGGAYNEQFF.

This clonotype was seen a few times. The chain carries TRBV6-1 and TRBJ1-1; D gene uncertain. Germline V gives CDR1 MNHNS, CDR2 SASEGT. The CDR3 runs 14 residues. Trimming cost V 1 base and J 0 bases, with 6 bases left between them. The CDR3 coding sequence is TGTGCCAGCAGTGAAGTAGAAATGAACACTGAAGCTTTCTTT. Protein: CASSEVEMNTEAFF.

The chain combines TRBV4-1 with TRBJ2-5; D not resolved. Germline-derived CDR1 and CDR2 are MGHRA and YSYEKL. The germline V and J ends were trimmed by 1 base and 1 base, with 7 bases remaining between them. This CDR3 is 14 amino acids long. CDR3 in DNA: TGCGCCAGCAGCCAAGTTGGATCCCAAGAGACCCAGTACTTC. Encoded protein: CASSQVGSQETQYF.

The chain is built from TRBV7-9 and TRBJ1-6; 7 nucleotides align to TRBD1. Germline lookup yields CDR1 SEHNR and CDR2 FQNEAQ (reference sequence). With 5 bases clipped from V and 5 bases from J, the junction kept 3 bases outside the gene matches. This CDR3 is 14 amino acids long. CDR3: CASSRDSDNSPLHF. Here the CDR3 DNA reads TGTGCCAGCAGCAGGGACAGTGATAATTCACCCCTCCACTTT.

This clonotype came up a few times. J is TRBJ1-4 and V is TRBV28; no definite D call. The CDR3 runs 11 residues. The germline V and J ends were trimmed by 3 bases and 11 bases, with 7 bases remaining between them. Germline V gives CDR1 MDHEN, CDR2 SYDVKM. The CDR3 DNA sequence: TGTGCCAGCAGTTTTGCAGAGAAACTGTTTTTT. It translates to CASSFAEKLFF.

This clonotype was seen repeatedly, ten times or more. This chain links TRBV27 with TRBJ1-1; D is unclear. Germline CDR1 reads MNHEY; CDR2 reads SMNVEV (reference sequence). V shed 5 bases and J shed 1 base, with 17 bases lying between them. The CDR3 is 16 amino acids. The CDR3 DNA reads TGTGCCAGCAGTCCCACCCCGTCTAGCAGGAACACTGAAGCTTTCTTT. It encodes CASSPTPSSRNTEAFF.

This clonotype has at least ten counts. The genes are TRBV30 and TRBJ1-2; no reliable D call. Per germline, CDR1 GTSNPN and CDR2 SVGIG (reference sequence). The V and J ends lost 4 bases and 5 bases respectively, with 14 bases between them. The CDR3 spans 13 residues. The DNA of the CDR3 is TGTGCCTGGACCCCAACGGTAGGATATGGCTACACCTTC. Its protein product is CAWTPTVGYGYTF. The full variable domain, completed using reference TRBV30 and TRBJ1-2, is SQTIHQWPATLVQPVGSPLSLECTVEGTSNPNLYWYRQAAGRGLQLLFYSVGIGQISSEVPQNLSASRPQDRQFILSSKKLLLSDSGFYLCAWTPTVGYGYTFGSGTRLTVV.

This clonotype was detected many times. This chain connects TRBV3-1 to TRBJ1-2, with D perhaps matching TRBD1 (6 bases). Trimming pared 0 bases from V and 4 bases from J, leaving 12 bases between. The CDR3 runs 15 residues. From germline, CDR1 is LGHDT and CDR2 YNNKEL (reference sequence). The CDR3 coding sequence is TGTGCCAGCAGCCAAGAAGGGGGGGCAGGCTATGGCTACACCTTC. This translates into CASSQEGGAGYGYTF. The full variable domain, with the rest looked up from reference TRBV3-1 and TRBJ1-2, is DTAVSQTPKYLVTQMGNDKSIKCEQNLGHDTMYWYKQDSKKFLKIMFSYNNKELIINETVPNRFSPKSPDKAHLNLHINSLELGDSAVYFCASSQEGGAGYGYTFGSGTRLTVV.

In its sample, this clonotype was seen a few times. The chain has TRBV27 and TRBJ2-7; 10 nucleotides match TRBD2. The CDR3 spans 14 residues. Unmatched junction bases numbered 1, after V lost 5 bases and J lost 0 bases. The germline V gene encodes CDR1 MNHEY and CDR2 SMNVEV (reference sequence). The CDR3 nucleotides are TGTGCCAGCAGTCTAGCGGGGGACTCCTACGAGCAGTACTTC. Translating gives CASSLAGDSYEQYF.

The rearrangement uses TRBV7-8 and TRBJ2-1, with D possibly being TRBD2 (5 bases). The germline CDR1 and CDR2 sequences are SGHVS and FQNEAQ. CDR3 length: 13 amino acids. Trimming took off 3 bases at V and 8 bases at J, with 11 bases between the two ends. CDR3 nucleotides: TGTGCCAGCAGCTTCTCCCTTAGCGATGAGCAGTTCTTC. Its translation is CASSFSLSDEQFF. The full variable domain, in which reference TRBV7-8 and TRBJ2-1 provide the parts outside the CDR3, is GAGVSQSPRYKVAKRGQDVALRCDPISGHVSLFWYQQALGQGPEFLTYFQNEAQLDKSGLPSDRFFAERPEGSVSTLKIQRTQQEDSAVYLCASSFSLSDEQFFGPGTRLTVL.

This clonotype was detected ten times or more. The rearrangement joins TRBV6-1 to TRBJ2-5; 14 nucleotides align to TRBD2. The germline V gene encodes CDR1 MNHNS and CDR2 SASEGT. The CDR3 is made up of 15 amino acids. V lost 6 bases to trimming and J lost 7 bases; unmatched junction nucleotides: 7. The CDR3 loop is CASRTGTSGRGTQYF. As DNA, the CDR3 is TGTGCCAGCAGGACCGGGACTAGCGGGAGAGGGACCCAGTACTTC.

The chain combines TRBV28 with TRBJ1-5, with unresolved D. This CDR3 region has 16 residues. V was pared by 8 bases and J by 1 base, with 18 bases between. Per the germline V gene, CDR1 is MDHEN and CDR2 is SYDVKM. The CDR3 protein is CASYGTGKGSNQPQHF. In DNA form, the CDR3 reads TGTGCCAGCTACGGAACGGGGAAAGGAAGCAATCAGCCCCAGCATTTT.

This clonotype was detected ten times or more. V usage is TRBV28 and J usage is TRBJ1-2; no reliable D call. Deletions cut 2 bases from V and 4 bases from J, with 8 bases between. Per germline, CDR1 MDHEN and CDR2 SYDVKM. The CDR3 is made up of 13 amino acids. CDR3 protein: CASSLEYPYGYTF. DNA for the CDR3: TGTGCCAGCAGTTTAGAGTATCCCTATGGCTACACCTTC.

This clonotype occurred many times. This chain connects TRBV2 to TRBJ1-1, with TRBD1 as a possible D gene (6 bases). The germline gives CDR1 SNHLY, CDR2 FYNNEI. The CDR3 consists of 15 residues. Trimming removed 6 bases at V and 4 bases at J, with 18 bases between. The CDR3 DNA is TGTGCCAGCAGAAGTCAACAGGGTCGCGGCACTGAAGCTTTCTTT. Amino acid sequence: CASRSQQGRGTEAFF.

This clonotype was picked up a small number of times. This chain connects TRBV6-2 or TRBV6-3 to TRBJ1-6; D ambiguous. Germline V lookup: CDR1 MNHEY, CDR2 SVGEGT. V shed 2 bases and J shed 0 bases, with 5 bases lying between them. The CDR3 runs to 15 residues. The CDR3 region is CASSYLSSYNSPLHF. The CDR3 nucleotides are TGTGCCAGCAGTTACCTGAGCTCCTATAATTCACCCCTCCACTTT.

This clonotype was detected a few times. The rearrangement joins TRBV14 to TRBJ2-4; possibly TRBD2 for D (7 bases). This CDR3 spans 14 amino acids. Germline values: CDR1 SGHDN, CDR2 FVKESK. Trimming stripped 2 bases from V and 6 bases from J, with 11 bases between. This CDR3 reads CASSQNREGNIQYF. The CDR3, as DNA: TGTGCCAGCAGCCAAAACAGGGAGGGAAACATTCAGTACTTC.

This clonotype was detected a few times. CDR3 sequence: CASSRIGALAYNEQFF. The CDR3 DNA sequence: TGCGCCAGCAGCCGAATCGGGGCCCTGGCTTACAATGAGCAGTTCTTC. The chain combines TRBV4-3 with TRBJ2-1; either TRBD1 or TRBD2 may fit D (5 bases each). Per germline, CDR1 LGHNA and CDR2 YSLEER. CDR3 length equals 16 residues. V lost 4 bases and J lost 4, with 17 bases in between.

This clonotype was observed at least ten times. CDR3 region: CASSPDPSYNEQFF. The CDR3 DNA reads TGTGCCAGCAGCCCCGACCCTAGTTACAATGAGCAGTTCTTC. The chain uses TRBV7-3 and TRBJ2-1; D is unclear. The CDR3 consists of 14 residues. V was trimmed by 5 bases and J by 4 bases, leaving 12 bases between them. Germline-derived CDR1 and CDR2 are SGHTA and FQGTGA.

CDR3 loop: CASSTLPTETQYF. As DNA, the CDR3 is TGTGCCAGCAGTACATTACCAACGGAGACCCAGTACTTC. This chain uses TRBV27 with TRBJ2-5; D gene ambiguous. This CDR3 has 13 residues. Germline V gene lookup returns CDR1 MNHEY and CDR2 SMNVEV (reference sequence). Trimming shortened V by 5 bases and J by 5 bases, and 12 bases separated the two germline ends.

This clonotype was counted ten times or more. The chain uses TRBV12-3 or TRBV12-4 and TRBJ2-3; 10 nucleotides match TRBD1. V lost 6 bases and J lost 2; bases outside the gene matches: 5. The CDR3 has 15 residues. The CDR3 spells CASSGGQGTTDTQYF. DNA of the CDR3: TGTGCCAGCAGCGGGGGACAGGGGACCACAGATACGCAGTATTTT.

This clonotype was counted ten times or more. V gene TRBV7-2 combines with J gene TRBJ2-7, with D possibly being TRBD2 (6 bases). The CDR3 loop spans 16 amino acids. The germline V gene encodes CDR1 SGHTA and CDR2 FQGNSA. The V and J ends lost 1 base and 2 bases respectively, with 15 bases between them. The CDR3 region has the DNA TGTGCCAGCAGCTTAGACTCGGCGGGAACCCCCTACGAGCAGTACTTC. Protein: CASSLDSAGTPYEQYF. Full variable domain (rest looked up from reference TRBV7-2 and TRBJ2-7): GAGVSQSPSNKVTEKGKDVELRCDPISGHTALYWYRQSLGQGLEFLIYFQGNSAPDKSGLPSDRFSAERTGGSVSTLTIQRTQQEDSAVYLCASSLDSAGTPYEQYFGPGTRLTVT.

This clonotype came up many times. The rearrangement links TRBV12-3 or TRBV12-4 to TRBJ2-7; no clear D. This CDR3 has 13 amino acids. Trimming cost V 3 bases and J 2 bases, with 8 bases left between them. CDR3 in amino acids: CASSFADTYEQYF. For the CDR3, the DNA is TGTGCCAGCAGTTTCGCCGATACCTACGAGCAGTACTTC.

This clonotype has only a few counts. The CDR3 loop is CASRRGRESTEAFF. CDR3 sequence (DNA): TGCGCCAGCAGAAGGGGGAGGGAGAGCACTGAAGCTTTCTTT. The gene calls are TRBV5-1 and TRBJ1-1, with D possibly TRBD1 on 6 matching bases. Germline V lookup: CDR1 SGHRS, CDR2 YFSETQ. The CDR3 covers 14 residues. Trimming pared 5 bases from V and 4 bases from J, leaving 15 bases between.

This clonotype was counted between two and nine times. The chain couples TRBV7-8 to TRBJ2-5; D perhaps matches TRBD1 (6 bases). V was clipped by 3 bases and J by 0 bases, with 14 bases between them. This CDR3 is built from 16 residues. The germline V gene has CDR1 SGHVS and CDR2 FQNEAQ. For the CDR3, the DNA is TGTGCCAGCAGCTTTCTTACTGGGGGCCACCAAGAGACCCAGTACTTC. Its protein product is CASSFLTGGHQETQYF.

This clonotype came up many times. This rearrangement joins TRBV27 to TRBJ1-2, with D possibly TRBD1 on 5 matching bases. CDR1 is MNHEY and CDR2 is SMNVEV in the germline V gene (reference sequence). The CDR3 has 14 amino acids. V dropped 3 bases and J dropped 2 bases, with 10 bases sitting between them. The CDR3 here is CASSFLGGNYGYTF. The CDR3 nucleotides are TGTGCCAGCAGTTTCCTGGGGGGGAACTATGGCTACACCTTC.

This clonotype was seen a few times. This chain links TRBV5-1 with TRBJ2-1; 7 positions match TRBD2. Germline values: CDR1 SGHRS, CDR2 YFSETQ. CDR3 length: 15 residues. V lost 4 bases to trimming and J lost 6 bases; unmatched junction nucleotides: 10. The DNA for the CDR3 is TGCGCCAGCAGCCTACATTTGGGGGGGAGCAATGAGCAGTTCTTC. Residues: CASSLHLGGSNEQFF.

This clonotype was counted a few times. The chain couples TRBV9 to TRBJ1-6; D remains unclear. The CDR3 totals 16 residues. Germline CDR1 SGDLS, CDR2 YYNGEE. V was clipped by 3 bases and J by 5 bases, with 15 bases between them. CDR3 nucleotide sequence: TGTGCCAGCAGCGCCTCTCTTAAACGGGATAATTCACCCCTCCACTTT. This sequence encodes CASSASLKRDNSPLHF.

This clonotype was seen once. A single base separates this from a much larger clone, so it may be a read error. Here the CDR3 omits its conserved ending phenylalanine or tryptophan, so a read error is the likely source. This chain links TRBV30 with TRBJ1-2, with 9 bases lining up with TRBD1. Germline trimming cut 1 base from V and 2 bases from J; bases unmatched to any gene: 2. Germline V gene data show CDR1 as GTSNPN and CDR2 as SVGIG (reference sequence). This CDR3 is built from 14 residues. For the CDR3, the DNA is TGTGCCTGGAGTGCGACAGGGGGAAACTATGGCTACACCCTC. Translating it yields CAWSATGGNYGYTL.

This clonotype was detected many times. CDR3 region: CASSPLAGAETDTQYF. As DNA, the CDR3 is TGTGCCAGCAGTCCCCTAGCGGGAGCTGAAACAGATACGCAGTATTTT. V usage is TRBV28 and J usage is TRBJ2-3; 10 bases fit TRBD2. The V and J ends lost 5 bases and 3 bases, in that order; junction bases with no gene match: 8. The CDR3 runs to 16 residues. Germline V lookup: CDR1 MDHEN, CDR2 SYDVKM.

On this clonotype itself: One base away lies a much larger clone, so this may be a sequencing read error. The chain carries TRBV27 and TRBJ2-2; TRBD2 is a possible D gene (5 bases). Germline lookup yields CDR1 MNHEY and CDR2 SMNVEV (reference sequence). V was clipped by 3 bases and J by 9 bases, with 14 bases between them. The CDR3 totals 14 residues. CDR3 sequence reads: CASSFVEVKWELFF. The CDR3 DNA is TGTGCCAGCAGTTTTGTGGAGGTTAAGTGGGAGCTGTTTTTT.